This T cell receptor beta chain was sequenced for a study of identical twins. Study results and limitations: Possibly, invariant MAIT and iNKT cells partly confounded zero-insertion analyses.

The CDR3 spans 12 residues. Germline CDR1 SQVTM, CDR2 ANQGSEA. Trimming removed 7 bases at V and 0 bases at J, with 7 bases between. MiXCR, applied by TCRdb to the 5' RACE reads, yields one record per CDR3 protein. This sample has over 600,000 distinct CDR3 sequences, with 21% found just once. In this sample, this clonotype turned up many times. Antigen specificity is unknown. These records were also assigned to another study, of T cells expressing NK-cell markers. This second report adds: Seven sequenced donors out of eight were HCMV-seropositive, one seronegative. The sorts in several experiments were restricted to alpha-beta TCR T cells by an anti-gamma-delta TCR antibody. Whether expanded NKG2C+ T cell clones recognized HCMV stayed uncertain.

The sequencing sample was made of PBMCs. The receptor comes from a woman aged 18-30 years in good health. The V gene is TRBV29-1, the J gene TRBJ2-1; perhaps TRBD1 as D (5 bases). The CDR3 spells CSGGLSYNEQFF. CDR3 DNA sequence: TGCAGCGGGGGCCTCTCCTACAATGAGCAGTTCTTC.